This is a list of T cell receptor beta chains from one sample in a study of spatial heterogeneity in lung cancer. Each CDR3 protein is one row after TCRdb ran MiXCR on the 5' RACE reads. This table has tens of thousands of distinct CDR3 sequences, approximately 8.1% appearing once. The sample here was PBMCs, taken at surgery. Receptors were obtained from a female donor with early-stage non-small cell lung cancer. Each CDR3 is given with its conserved first and last residue. Each record gives: J gene, V gene, D gene, clone size, CDR3 DNA, CDR3 protein. A D gene is named only where the DNA matches it firmly. Part of the rows lack a size; the others show once, few, many or a class for expanded clones.

>TRBJ1-3|TRBV11-2|NA|many
TGTGCCAGCACTCGACAGTTCTCTGGAAACACCATATATTTT
CASTRQFSGNTIYF
>TRBJ2-1|TRBV7-2|NA|many
TGTGCCAGGGGTGCTGGGGTTTCCTACAATGAGCAGTTCTTC
CARGAGVSYNEQFF
>TRBJ2-1|TRBV5-6|TRBD1|few
TGTGCCAGCAGCTGGACAGGGGTCCACAATGAGCAGTTCTTC
CASSWTGVHNEQFF
>TRBJ2-3|TRBV27|NA|many
TGTGCCAGCTTATCATTAACAGATACGCAGTATTTT
CASLSLTDTQYF
>TRBJ2-7|TRBV20-1|TRBD1|few
TGCAGTGCCCGACTGGGGACAGGCCCATACGAGCAGTACTTC
CSARLGTGPYEQYF
>TRBJ1-1|TRBV5-5|NA|many
TGTGCCAGCAGCTTTCCGGGGAGCCACACTGAAGCTTTCTTT
CASSFPGSHTEAFF
>TRBJ2-2|TRBV5-1|TRBD2|few
TGCGCCAGCAGAGTAACTAGCGGGAGAACCGGGGAGCTGTTTTTT
CASRVTSGRTGELFF
>TRBJ2-5|TRBV7-9|NA|few
TGTGCCAGCAGCTCTCACGGACACCAAGAGACCCAGTACTTC
CASSSHGHQETQYF
>TRBJ1-3|TRBV29-1|NA|many
TGCAGCGTTGACGACAGGTACCTCTCTGGAAACACCATATATTTT
CSVDDRYLSGNTIYF
>TRBJ2-1|TRBV5-1|TRBD2|NA
TGCGCCAGCAATGAATGGGCGGGAGTGCCGGACAATGAGCAGTTCTTC
CASNEWAGVPDNEQFF
>TRBJ1-4|TRBV7-8|NA|many
TGTGCCAGCAGCTTAGGACGGCAGAATGAAAAACTGTTTTTT
CASSLGRQNEKLFF
>TRBJ2-5|TRBV7-9|NA|many
TGTGCCAGCAGCCATCCCTACGGGACCCTTCAAGAGACCCAGTACTTC
CASSHPYGTLQETQYF
>TRBJ2-1|TRBV12-3/TRBV12-4|TRBD2|few
TGTGCCAGCAGATCGGGACTAGCGGGAGGTCGGTACAATGAGCAGTTCTTC
CASRSGLAGGRYNEQFF
>TRBJ2-3|TRBV11-1|TRBD2|many
TGTGCCAGCAGCCAGACTAGCGGATTCACAGATACGCAGTATTTT
CASSQTSGFTDTQYF
>TRBJ2-1|TRBV29-1|NA|NA
TGCAGCGTTCGAAGGGGGGGGAGCTCCTACAATGAGCAGTTCTTC
CSVRRGGSSYNEQFF
>TRBJ2-1|TRBV12-3/TRBV12-4|NA|many
TGTGCCAGCAGGCTAGCGCAGAATGAGCAGTTCTTC
CASRLAQNEQFF
>TRBJ1-6|TRBV30|NA|many
TGTGCCTGGAGTGGGGATTCTTCACCCCTCCACTTT
CAWSGDSSPLHF
>TRBJ1-5|TRBV27|NA|many
TGTGCCAGCAGTTTAGGTCAAAAAGGTCAGCCCCAGCATTTT
CASSLGQKGQPQHF
>TRBJ2-1|TRBV13|TRBD2|NA
TGTGCCAGCAGCCCCCCGGGGACTAGCGGGAGGGCCAATGAGCAGTTCTTC
CASSPPGTSGRANEQFF
>TRBJ2-2|TRBV4-2|TRBD2|few
TGTGCCAGCAGCCAAGACGCACTAGCGGCCCTGAACACCGGGGAGCTGTTTTTT
CASSQDALAALNTGELFF
>TRBJ2-7|TRBV19|TRBD1|many
TGTGCCAGTAGTGCCCGCCGGGACAGCGGAACCTACGAGCAGTACTTC
CASSARRDSGTYEQYF
>TRBJ1-1|TRBV10-3|NA|many
TGTGCCATCAGTGAGTTGGTCCGGGGGTGGTCGGTCACTGAAGCTTTCTTT
CAISELVRGWSVTEAFF
>TRBJ1-1|TRBV7-9|NA|many
TGTGCCAGCAGCTTAGTCATGGGGAACACTGAAGCTTTCTTT
CASSLVMGNTEAFF
>TRBJ1-1|TRBV7-9|NA|medium-sized
TGTGCCAGCATACGGCAGGGAACAACTGAAGCTTTCTTT
CASIRQGTTEAFF
>TRBJ1-3|TRBV18|NA|NA
TGTGCCAGCTCACCCCGAGGGGTTTTAACTGGAAACACCATATATTTT
CASSPRGVLTGNTIYF
>TRBJ1-1|TRBV11-2|NA|many
TGTGCCAGCAGCACCTGGGGGGCTGAAGCTTTCTTT
CASSTWGAEAFF
>TRBJ2-1|TRBV30|NA|NA
TGTGCCTGGGCCTCCACAGGGTCGAAAAACCATGAGCAGTTCTTC
CAWASTGSKNHEQFF
>TRBJ1-6|TRBV19|TRBD1|many
TGTGCCACCGGGACAGAAGTTAATTCACCCCTCCACTTT
CATGTEVNSPLHF
>TRBJ1-2|TRBV19|NA|few
TGTGCCAGTAGTACTGGTGAAAGGGCCCATGGCTACACCTTC
CASSTGERAHGYTF
>TRBJ1-4|TRBV27|NA|many
TGTGCCAGCAGGTTGGGGGTTGCAACTAATGAAAAACTGTTTTTT
CASRLGVATNEKLFF
>TRBJ2-3|TRBV20-1|NA|many
TGCAGTGCTAATCTGGGAAGGGTTACAGATACGCAGTATTTT
CSANLGRVTDTQYF
>TRBJ1-1|TRBV7-9|NA|few
TGTGCCAGCGCTCGACAAAACACTGAAGCTTTCTTT
CASARQNTEAFF
>TRBJ2-1|TRBV7-9|TRBD2|many
TGTGCCAGCAGCTTATATGGGGTGGTGAGGGCACGGACTAGCGGGAGAGATGAGCAGTTCTTC
CASSLYGVVRARTSGRDEQFF
>TRBJ1-4|TRBV20-1|TRBD1|few
TGCAGTGCAGGGACAGGGGGCTCGTATTTGGAAAAACTGTTTTTT
CSAGTGGSYLEKLFF
>TRBJ1-4|TRBV28|NA|NA
TGTGCCAGCAGTTTGGCGGGTCGATTCGGGGCAACTAATGAAAAACTGTTTTTT
CASSLAGRFGATNEKLFF
>TRBJ1-4|TRBV4-3|TRBD1|NA
TGCGCCAGCAGCCTTTCCGGGACAGGGAATGAAAAACTGTTTTTT
CASSLSGTGNEKLFF
>TRBJ1-5|TRBV20-1|NA|NA
TGCAGTGCTAGAGTATCGGGGGTTACGGATCAGCCCCAGCATTTT
CSARVSGVTDQPQHF
>TRBJ2-7|TRBV12-3/TRBV12-4|TRBD1|many
TGTGCCAGCAGTCCAAACGCCGGACAGGGGGCATACGAGCAGTACTTC
CASSPNAGQGAYEQYF
>TRBJ1-2|TRBV30|TRBD1|few
TGTGCCTGGAGTAGGGACAGGGGAGGCCGTGGCTACACCTTC
CAWSRDRGGRGYTF
>TRBJ1-2|TRBV5-6|TRBD1|many
TGTGCCAGCAGCTTGGTGGACAGGGAATCTCATGGCTACACCTTC
CASSLVDRESHGYTF
>TRBJ1-3|TRBV23-1|NA|many
TGCGCCAGCAGTCAATCGAGTCTACAGATTTTCTCTGGAAACACCATATATTTT
CASSQSSLQIFSGNTIYF
>TRBJ2-4|TRBV30|NA|NA
TGTGCCTGGAGTGGTCCAGGGTTGATTCAGTACTTC
CAWSGPGLIQYF
>TRBJ1-5|TRBV7-8|TRBD1|many
TGTGCCAGCAGCCCCGCCGGGACAGATTTTTATAGCAATCAGCCCCAGCATTTT
CASSPAGTDFYSNQPQHF
>TRBJ2-1|TRBV4-1|TRBD2|many
TGCGCCAGCAGCCTCAGAGCGGGAAGTCTCAATGAGCAGTTCTTC
CASSLRAGSLNEQFF
>TRBJ2-3|TRBV6-1|TRBD1|NA
TGTGCCAGCAGTGATAGGGGACAGCTAAGCACAGATACGCAGTATTTT
CASSDRGQLSTDTQYF
>TRBJ2-2|TRBV5-1|NA|many
TGCGCCAGCAGCTTCGGGGACACCGGGGAGCTGTTTTTT
CASSFGDTGELFF
>TRBJ2-1|TRBV3-1|TRBD2|NA
TGTGCCAGCAGCCAAGATAGACTAGCGGGTGCTAAATGGGGCTACAATGAGCAGTTCTTC
CASSQDRLAGAKWGYNEQFF
>TRBJ2-4|TRBV20-1|TRBD2|few
TGCAGTGCTACGGCTCGGGAGGGGTTTGGAAACATTCAGTACTTC
CSATAREGFGNIQYF
>TRBJ2-1|TRBV5-5|TRBD2|NA
TGTGCCAGCAGCTCGGGGGGTACCTCCTACAATGAGCAGTTCTTC
CASSSGGTSYNEQFF
>TRBJ1-6|TRBV30|TRBD1|many
TGTGCCGGCGAAGGACAGGGGAATTCACCCCTCCACTTT
CAGEGQGNSPLHF
>TRBJ2-1|TRBV4-3|TRBD2|few
TGCGCCAGCAGCCAAACAGGCCTAGCGGGAGGACCGAGCTCCTACAATGAGCAGTTCTTC
CASSQTGLAGGPSSYNEQFF
>TRBJ2-3|TRBV20-1|NA|NA
TGCAGTGCCAGACTCACGAACACAGATACGCAGTATTTT
CSARLTNTDTQYF
>TRBJ1-1|TRBV12-3/TRBV12-4|NA|NA
TGTGCCAGCAGTTTCTCGGCGAACACTGAAGCTTTCTTT
CASSFSANTEAFF
>TRBJ1-6|TRBV7-9|TRBD1|many
TGTGCCAGCAGCCCACAGGGGCCTGGAAATTCACCCCTCCACTTT
CASSPQGPGNSPLHF
>TRBJ1-5|TRBV10-3|TRBD1|many
TGTGCCATCAGTGAGTCGACAGGGGGCTCTGACCTCTATCGCAATCAGCCCCAGCATTTT
CAISESTGGSDLYRNQPQHF
>TRBJ2-2|TRBV10-3|NA|many
TGTGCCATCAGTGCCAGGTCGAACACCGGGGAGCTGTTTTTT
CAISARSNTGELFF
>TRBJ2-1|TRBV7-2|NA|many
TGTGCCAGCAGCTCTACAGCGTTCGTCAATGAGCAGTTCTTC
CASSSTAFVNEQFF
>TRBJ2-1|TRBV29-1|TRBD2|few
TGCAGCGGCGGCCGGGGCGGGAGTTACAATGAGCAGTTCTTC
CSGGRGGSYNEQFF
>TRBJ1-2|TRBV15|NA|many
TGTGCCACCAGCAGAGAGGGTCTACTTACAGGGAATTCTGGCTACACCTTC
CATSREGLLTGNSGYTF